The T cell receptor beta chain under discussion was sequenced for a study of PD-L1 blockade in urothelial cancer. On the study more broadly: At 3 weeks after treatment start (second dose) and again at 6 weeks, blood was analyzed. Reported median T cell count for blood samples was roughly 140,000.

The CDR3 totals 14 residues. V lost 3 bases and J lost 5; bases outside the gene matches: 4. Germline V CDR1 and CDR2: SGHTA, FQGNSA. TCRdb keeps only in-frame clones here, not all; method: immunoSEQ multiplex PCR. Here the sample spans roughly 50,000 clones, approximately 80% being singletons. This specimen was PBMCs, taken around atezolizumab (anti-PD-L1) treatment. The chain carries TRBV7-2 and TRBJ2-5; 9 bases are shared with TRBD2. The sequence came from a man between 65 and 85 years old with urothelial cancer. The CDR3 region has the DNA TGTGCCAGCAGCTTCGCGGGGGGGCGGGAGACCCAGTACTTC. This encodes CASSFAGGRETQYF.